The rows below give T cell receptor beta chains drawn from one sample of a study of T cells in Graves' hyperthyroidism and ophthalmopathy. Each CDR3 protein gets one entry after TCRdb re-called the multiplex PCR reads with MiXCR. The table records some 760,000 distinct CDR3 sequences, 14% of them present only once. The sample consisted of blood. These TCRs come from a woman aged 18-29 years with Graves' hyperthyroidism. Both conserved end residues are part of each CDR3. A D gene is named only where the DNA matches it firmly. The size field is filled for only some rows; it gives once, few, many or a size class.

TRBV2	TRBD1	TRBJ1-4	many	CASRINRGGKEKLFF	TGTGCCAGCAGGATCAACAGGGGAGGTAAAGAAAAACTGTTTTTT
TRBV12-3/TRBV12-4	TRBD1	TRBJ1-1	many	CASTKTTGLKTEAFF	TGTGCCAGCACTAAGACGACAGGGTTGAAAACTGAAGCTTTCTTT
TRBV4-1	TRBD1	TRBJ2-5	.	CASSQPLGDRGRKTQYF	TGCGCCAGCAGCCAACCGCTCGGGGACAGGGGCCGGAAGACCCAGTACTTC
TRBV5-1	.	TRBJ2-7	many	CASSSAGQSVYEQYF	TGCGCCAGCAGCTCGGCGGGACAGTCGGTCTACGAGCAGTACTTC
TRBV12-3/TRBV12-4	.	TRBJ1-1	many	CASSFNGGNEAFF	TGTGCCAGCAGTTTCAATGGGGGAAATGAAGCTTTCTTT
TRBV6-2/TRBV6-3	TRBD1	TRBJ2-2	few	CASSWDSLSNTGELYF	TGTGCCAGCAGTTGGGACAGCTTATCGAACACCGGGGAGCTGTATTTT
TRBV3-1	TRBD2	TRBJ2-1	few	CASSQKAGSNEQFF	TGTGCCAGCAGCCAGAAAGCGGGATCCAATGAGCAGTTCTTC
TRBV28	.	TRBJ2-7	many	CASRDGGMGWYEQYF	TGTGCCAGCAGGGATGGTGGAATGGGTTGGTACGAGCAGTACTTC
TRBV24-1	TRBD1	TRBJ2-1	many	CATSRDRANEQFF	TGTGCCACTTCCCGGGACAGGGCTAATGAGCAGTTCTTC
TRBV7-2	TRBD2	TRBJ2-3	few	CASSLGASGGVDTQYF	TGTGCCAGCAGCTTAGGGGCTAGCGGAGGTGTAGATACGCAGTATTTT
TRBV6-2/TRBV6-3	TRBD2	TRBJ2-1	.	CASRGGGLADNNEQFF	TGTGCCAGCAGGGGGGGGGGACTAGCGGACAACAATGAGCAGTTCTTC
TRBV11-1	.	TRBJ2-7	few	CASSLYRREQYF	TGTGCCAGCAGCTTATACAGACGGGAGCAGTACTTC
TRBV27	.	TRBJ2-3	few	CDSSLSGGGTDTQYF	TGTGACAGCAGTTTATCGGGAGGGGGCACGGATACGCAGTATTTT
TRBV7-9	.	TRBJ1-1	few	CASSGGQLNTEAFF	TGTGCCAGCAGCGGGGGACAATTGAACACTGAAGCTTTCTTT
TRBV20-1	TRBD2	TRBJ2-1	many	CSASNWLAGPNEQFF	TGCAGTGCTAGTAATTGGCTAGCGGGACCCAATGAGCAGTTCTTC
TRBV6-1	.	TRBJ2-3	.	CASRAGPDTQYF	TGTGCCAGCAGGGCTGGACCAGATACGCAGTATTTT
TRBV30	TRBD1	TRBJ1-1	.	CARDRGAFTEAFF	TGTGCCCGAGACAGGGGCGCCTTTACTGAAGCTTTCTTT
TRBV7-9	TRBD1	TRBJ1-4	.	CASNNQGGNPEKLFF	TGTGCCAGCAATAATCAGGGGGGCAATCCGGAAAAACTGTTTTTT
TRBV2	.	TRBJ2-1	many	CASSEWDFSYNEQFF	TGTGCCAGCAGTGAATGGGACTTCTCCTACAATGAGCAGTTCTTC
TRBV6-2/TRBV6-3	.	TRBJ1-1	many	CASSYSIGYNTEAFF	TGTGCCAGCAGTTACTCGATAGGCTACAACACTGAAGCTTTCTTT
TRBV29-1	.	TRBJ2-1	few	CSVEANNEQFF	TGCAGCGTTGAGGCCAACAATGAGCAGTTCTTC
TRBV30	.	TRBJ2-5	many	CAWKVYQETQYF	TGTGCCTGGAAGGTTTACCAAGAGACCCAGTACTTC
TRBV20-1	TRBD1	TRBJ1-5	.	CSVGGWDRDQPQHF	TGCAGTGTGGGGGGCTGGGACAGGGATCAGCCCCAGCATTTT
TRBV2	.	TRBJ1-2	many	CASSFDSDNNNYGYTF	TGTGCCAGCAGTTTCGACAGCGACAATAATAACTATGGCTACACCTTC
TRBV12-3/TRBV12-4	.	TRBJ2-2	.	CASSLWQMNTGELLF	TGTGCCAGCAGTTTATGGCAGATGAACACCGGGGAGCTGCTTTTT
TRBV20-1	.	TRBJ1-3	.	CSASEGGGSGNTIYF	TGCAGTGCTAGCGAGGGGGGGGGCTCTGGAAACACCATATATTTT
TRBV3-1	TRBD2	TRBJ2-3	.	CASSPGLAGRSTDTQYF	TGTGCCAGCAGCCCAGGACTAGCGGGAAGGAGCACAGATACGCAGTATTTT
TRBV5-1	.	TRBJ2-7	few	CASSSNGSPYEQYF	TGCGCCAGCAGCTCAAACGGGAGTCCCTACGAGCAGTACTTC
TRBV4-3	.	TRBJ2-7	many	CASSQDPYEQYF	TGTGCCAGCAGCCAAGATCCCTACGAGCAGTACTTC
TRBV19	TRBD1	TRBJ1-1	.	CASGTAITNTEAFF	TGTGCCAGCGGGACAGCGATTACGAACACTGAAGCTTTCTTT
TRBV5-4	.	TRBJ2-2	.	CASSFRLETNTGELFF	TGTGCCAGCAGCTTTAGACTAGAAACGAACACCGGGGAGCTGTTTTTT
TRBV30	.	TRBJ2-1	few	CAWRKRETYNEQFF	TGTGCCTGGAGGAAACGGGAAACATACAATGAGCAGTTCTTC
TRBV13	TRBD1	TRBJ2-7	many	CASRPGTGYYEQYF	TGTGCCAGCAGACCCGGGACAGGATACTACGAGCAGTACTTC
TRBV6-1	TRBD1	TRBJ1-5	many	CASTTLTRGNQPQHF	TGTGCCAGCACTACCCTCACCAGGGGGAATCAGCCCCAGCATTTT
TRBV4-1	.	TRBJ2-7	.	CASSQDLSGVKYF	TGCGCCAGCAGCCAAGATCTTAGCGGAGTTAAGTACTTC
TRBV7-9	TRBD2	TRBJ2-7	.	CASSRGLAGGEYF	TGTGCCAGCAGCAGGGGACTAGCGGGAGGAGAGTACTTC
TRBV28	TRBD1	TRBJ2-5	.	CASRTRGIGETQYF	TGTGCCAGCAGAACCAGGGGGATCGGAGAGACCCAGTACTTC
TRBV20-1	.	TRBJ2-1	many	CSARGGEESSYNEQFF	TGCAGTGCTAGAGGGGGGGAGGAGAGCTCCTACAATGAGCAGTTCTTC